The T cell receptor (beta chain) under discussion was sequenced for a study of cytomegalovirus exposure and HLA in healthy donors. The PCR ran on 60 Vbeta and 13 Jbeta primers. Data came from immunoSEQ multiplex PCR; TCRdb stores just in-frame clones and leaves some out. The sample lists some 180,000 clones, about 80% occurring once. Overall study findings and caveats: V- and J-gene trimming of TCR beta was linked (in a later analysis) to a missense DCLRE1C variant. Being indistinguishable, some V segments were excluded, TRBV6-2 and TRBV6-3 among them. The authors assumed roughly uniform sequencing depth across donors for presence/absence analyses. Later work found that TCR association rates differed between HLA loci; DRB1 had the most and HLA-C the fewest.

This clone was observed once. As yet, its antigen is unknown. With 6 bases clipped from V and 3 bases from J, the junction kept 9 bases outside the gene matches. Germline loops: CDR1 SGHTS, CDR2 YDEGEE. The CDR3 has 15 amino acids. Material: PBMCs. This TCR was recovered from a man between 18 and 29 years old in good health and CMV-seronegative. This chain uses TRBV5-8 with TRBJ2-1; 7 bases fit TRBD1. The CDR3 reads CASTEGQVYYNEQFF. CDR3 bases: TGTGCCAGCACGGAAGGACAGGTTTACTACAATGAGCAGTTCTTC. The full variable domain, its missing parts supplied by reference TRBV5-8 and TRBJ2-1, is EAGVTQSPTHLIKTRGQQATLRCSPISGHTSVYWYQQALGLGLQFLLWYDEGEERNRGNFPPRFSGRQFPNYSSELNVNALELEDSALYLCASTEGQVYYNEQFFGPGTRLTVL.